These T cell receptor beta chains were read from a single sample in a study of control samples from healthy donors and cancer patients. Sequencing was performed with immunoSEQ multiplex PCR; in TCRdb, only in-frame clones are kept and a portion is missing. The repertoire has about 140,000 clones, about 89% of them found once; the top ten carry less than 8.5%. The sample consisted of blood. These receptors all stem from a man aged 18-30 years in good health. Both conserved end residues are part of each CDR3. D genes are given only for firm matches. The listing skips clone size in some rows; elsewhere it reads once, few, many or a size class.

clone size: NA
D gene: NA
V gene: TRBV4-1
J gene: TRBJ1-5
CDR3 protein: CASSPRDTDQPQHF
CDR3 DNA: TGCGCCAGCAGCCCTCGGGACACCGATCAGCCCCAGCATTTT

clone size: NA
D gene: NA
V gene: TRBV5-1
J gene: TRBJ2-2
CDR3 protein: CATGQGGTGELFF
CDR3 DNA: TGCGCCACGGGGCAGGGTGGAACCGGGGAGCTGTTTTTT

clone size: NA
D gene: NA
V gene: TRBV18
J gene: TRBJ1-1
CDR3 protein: CASSPPAGGGNTEAFF
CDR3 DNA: TGTGCCAGCTCACCTCCCGCGGGAGGAGGGAACACTGAAGCTTTCTTT

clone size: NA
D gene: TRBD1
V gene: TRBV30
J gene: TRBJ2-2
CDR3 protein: CALTGDPTGTGELFF
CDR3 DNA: TGTGCCTTAACAGGGGACCCAACGGGGACCGGGGAGCTGTTTTTT

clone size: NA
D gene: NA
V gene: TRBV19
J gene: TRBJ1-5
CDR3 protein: CASSIVDQPQHF
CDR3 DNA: TGTGCCAGTAGTATAGTGGATCAGCCCCAGCATTTT

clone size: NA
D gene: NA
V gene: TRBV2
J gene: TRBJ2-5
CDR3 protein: CASSGPIPETQYF
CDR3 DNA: TGTGCCAGCAGTGGGCCTATTCCGGAGACCCAGTACTTC

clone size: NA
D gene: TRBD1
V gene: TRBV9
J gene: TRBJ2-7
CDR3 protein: CASSVAQGAPYEQYF
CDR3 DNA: TGTGCCAGCAGCGTAGCCCAGGGGGCCCCCTACGAGCAGTACTTC

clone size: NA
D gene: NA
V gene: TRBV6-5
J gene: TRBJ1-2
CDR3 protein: CASSYSGFYGYTF
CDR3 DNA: TGTGCCAGCAGTTACTCCGGTTTTTATGGCTACACCTTC

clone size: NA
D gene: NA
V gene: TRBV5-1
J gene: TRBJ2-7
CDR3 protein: CASSLDGDDSYEQYF
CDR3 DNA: TGCGCCAGCAGCTTGGACGGAGACGACTCCTACGAGCAGTACTTC

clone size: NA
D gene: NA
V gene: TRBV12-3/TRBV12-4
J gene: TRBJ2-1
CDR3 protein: CASSLVLTEQFF
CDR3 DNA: TGTGCCAGCAGTTTGGTGTTGACTGAGCAGTTCTTC

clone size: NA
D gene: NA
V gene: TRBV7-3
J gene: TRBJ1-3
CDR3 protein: CASSLMGGSGNTIYF
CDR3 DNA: TGTGCCAGCAGCTTAATGGGCGGCTCTGGAAACACCATATATTTT

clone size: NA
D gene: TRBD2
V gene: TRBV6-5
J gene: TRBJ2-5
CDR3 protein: CASSQTAGGETQYF
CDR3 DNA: TGTGCCAGCAGTCAGACGGCGGGGGGAGAGACCCAGTACTTC

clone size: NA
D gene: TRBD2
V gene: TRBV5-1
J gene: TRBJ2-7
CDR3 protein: CASSFFSGGVHEQYF
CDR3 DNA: TGCGCCAGCAGCTTCTTTAGCGGGGGAGTCCACGAGCAGTACTTC

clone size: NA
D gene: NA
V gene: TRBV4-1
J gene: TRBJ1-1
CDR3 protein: CASSQPPGTGPMNTEAFF
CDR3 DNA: TGCGCCAGCAGCCAACCCCCCGGGACCGGGCCCATGAACACTGAAGCTTTCTTT

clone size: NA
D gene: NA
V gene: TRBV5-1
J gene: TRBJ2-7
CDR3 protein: CASSLLGSGDEQYF
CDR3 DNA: TGCGCCAGCAGCTTGCTGGGGTCAGGGGACGAGCAGTACTTC

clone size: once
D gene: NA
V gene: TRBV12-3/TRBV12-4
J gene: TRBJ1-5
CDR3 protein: CASSTLGQPQHF
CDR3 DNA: TGTGCCAGCAGCACGTTAGGTCAGCCCCAGCATTTT

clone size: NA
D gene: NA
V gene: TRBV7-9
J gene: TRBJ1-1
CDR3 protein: CASSLVGDGAFF
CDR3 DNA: TGTGCCAGCAGCTTAGTGGGGGATGGAGCTTTCTTT

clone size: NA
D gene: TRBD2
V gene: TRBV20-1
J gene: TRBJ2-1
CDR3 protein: CSASALAGGMSYNEQFF
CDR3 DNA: TGCAGTGCTAGTGCCCTAGCGGGGGGAATGTCCTACAATGAGCAGTTCTTC

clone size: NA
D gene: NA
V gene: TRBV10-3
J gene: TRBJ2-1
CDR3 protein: CAIRGDKYNEQFF
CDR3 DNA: TGTGCCATCAGGGGGGACAAGTACAATGAGCAGTTCTTC

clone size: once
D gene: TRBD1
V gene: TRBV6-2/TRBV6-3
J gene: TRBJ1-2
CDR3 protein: CASSYSGQGPYGYTF
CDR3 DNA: TGTGCCAGCAGTTACTCCGGACAGGGCCCCTATGGCTACACCTTC

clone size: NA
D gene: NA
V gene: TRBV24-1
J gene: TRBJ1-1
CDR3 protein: CATRWAENTEAFF
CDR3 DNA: TGTGCCACCAGATGGGCGGAGAACACTGAAGCTTTCTTT

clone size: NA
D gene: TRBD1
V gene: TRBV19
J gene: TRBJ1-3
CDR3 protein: CASSVHLGQPGNTIYF
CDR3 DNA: TGTGCCAGTAGCGTCCACCTGGGACAGCCTGGAAACACCATATATTTT

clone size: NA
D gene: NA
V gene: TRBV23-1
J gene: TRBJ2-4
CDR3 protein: CASSPPNQAGKNIQYF
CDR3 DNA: TGCGCCAGCAGTCCCCCGAACCAGGCCGGTAAAAACATTCAGTACTTC

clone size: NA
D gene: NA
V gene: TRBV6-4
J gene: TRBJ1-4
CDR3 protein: CASTRAGVGNEKLFF
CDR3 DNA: TGTGCCAGCACCCGGGCTGGGGTAGGGAATGAAAAACTGTTTTTT

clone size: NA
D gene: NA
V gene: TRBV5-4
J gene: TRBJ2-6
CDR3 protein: CASRSTGTGANVLTF
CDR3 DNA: TGTGCCAGCAGGTCTACAGGGACTGGGGCCAACGTCCTGACTTTC

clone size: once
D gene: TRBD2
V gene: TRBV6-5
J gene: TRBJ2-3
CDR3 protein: CASSKLAGGPDTQYF
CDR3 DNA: TGTGCCAGCAGTAAACTAGCGGGGGGACCAGATACGCAGTATTTT

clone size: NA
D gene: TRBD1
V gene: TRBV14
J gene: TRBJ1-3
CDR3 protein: CASSYGTGSGNTIYF
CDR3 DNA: TGTGCCAGCAGCTATGGGACAGGCTCTGGAAACACCATATATTTT

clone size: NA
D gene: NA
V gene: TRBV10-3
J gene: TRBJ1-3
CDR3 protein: CATEDPSSGNTIYF
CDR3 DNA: TGTGCCACAGAAGACCCCAGCTCTGGAAACACCATATATTTT

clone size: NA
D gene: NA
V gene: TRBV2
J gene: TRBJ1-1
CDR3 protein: CASRAGPNTEAFF
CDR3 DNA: TGTGCCAGCAGGGCAGGGCCGAACACTGAAGCTTTCTTT

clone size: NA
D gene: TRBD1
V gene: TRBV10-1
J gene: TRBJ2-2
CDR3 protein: CASSELTGTGGTGELFF
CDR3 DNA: TGCGCCAGCAGTGAGTTGACCGGGACAGGGGGCACCGGGGAGCTGTTTTTT

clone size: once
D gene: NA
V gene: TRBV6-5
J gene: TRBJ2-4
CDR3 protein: CASLGVAKNIQYF
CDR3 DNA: TGTGCCAGCCTTGGAGTAGCCAAAAACATTCAGTACTTC

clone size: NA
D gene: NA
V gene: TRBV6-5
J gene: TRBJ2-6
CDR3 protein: CASSYSQTGANVLTF
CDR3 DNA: TGTGCCAGCAGTTACTCCCAGACTGGGGCCAACGTCCTGACTTTC

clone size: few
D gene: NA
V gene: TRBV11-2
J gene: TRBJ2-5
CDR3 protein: CASSLVSGSGTQYF
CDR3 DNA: TGTGCCAGCAGCTTAGTGTCCGGTTCCGGGACCCAGTACTTC

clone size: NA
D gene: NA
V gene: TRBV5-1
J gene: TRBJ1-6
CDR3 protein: CASSIGHPPLHF
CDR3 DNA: TGCGCCAGCAGCATAGGTCACCCACCCCTCCACTTT

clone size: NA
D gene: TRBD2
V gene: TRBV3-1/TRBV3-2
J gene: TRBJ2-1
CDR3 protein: CASSPGTSGGDEQFF
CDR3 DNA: TGTGCCAGCAGCCCTGGGACCTCCGGGGGGGATGAGCAGTTCTTC

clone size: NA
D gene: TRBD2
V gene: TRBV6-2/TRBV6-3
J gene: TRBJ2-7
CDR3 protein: CASSETGVAGVGEQYF
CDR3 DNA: TGTGCCAGCAGTGAGACCGGAGTAGCGGGGGTGGGTGAGCAGTACTTC

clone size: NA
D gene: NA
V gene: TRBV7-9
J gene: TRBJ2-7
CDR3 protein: CASSPTYEQYF
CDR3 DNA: TGTGCCAGCAGCCCTACCTACGAGCAGTACTTC

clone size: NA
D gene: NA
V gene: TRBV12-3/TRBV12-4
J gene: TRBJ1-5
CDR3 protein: CASSLKGNQPQHF
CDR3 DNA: TGTGCCAGCAGTTTAAAGGGGAATCAGCCCCAGCATTTT

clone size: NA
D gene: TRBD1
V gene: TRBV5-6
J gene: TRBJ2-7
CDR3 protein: CASSYGQGYEQYF
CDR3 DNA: TGTGCCAGCAGCTACGGACAGGGATACGAGCAGTACTTC

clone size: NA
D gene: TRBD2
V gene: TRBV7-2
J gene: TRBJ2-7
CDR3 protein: CASSKGLAGGFYEQYF
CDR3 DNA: TGTGCCAGCAGTAAGGGACTAGCGGGGGGGTTCTACGAGCAGTACTTC

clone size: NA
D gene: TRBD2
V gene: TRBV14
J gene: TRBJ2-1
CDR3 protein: CASSQGSSGGLGGYNEQFF
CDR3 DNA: TGTGCCAGCAGCCAAGGGTCGTCGGGGGGGCTTGGTGGTTACAATGAGCAGTTCTTC

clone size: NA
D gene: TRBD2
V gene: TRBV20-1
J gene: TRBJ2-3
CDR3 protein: CSASRVAGDFSTDTQYF
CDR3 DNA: TGCAGTGCTAGTCGGGTAGCGGGGGACTTTAGCACAGATACGCAGTATTTT

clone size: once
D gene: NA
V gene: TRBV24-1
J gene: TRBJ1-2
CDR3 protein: CATSDLQGSYTF
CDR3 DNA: TGTGCCACCAGTGATTTACAAGGGTCCTACACCTTC

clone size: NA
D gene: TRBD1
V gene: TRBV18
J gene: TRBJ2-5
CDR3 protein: CASSPPGQQKETQYF
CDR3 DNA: TGTGCCAGCTCACCCCCGGGACAGCAAAAAGAGACCCAGTACTTC

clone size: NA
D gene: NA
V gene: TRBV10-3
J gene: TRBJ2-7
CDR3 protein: CAINKGTEAYEQYF
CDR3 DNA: TGTGCCATCAACAAAGGCACAGAAGCCTACGAGCAGTACTTC

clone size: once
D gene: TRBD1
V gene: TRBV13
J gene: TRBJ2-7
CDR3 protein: CASSQLADRDSTYEQYF
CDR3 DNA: TGTGCCAGCAGCCAGCTTGCGGACAGGGATAGCACCTACGAGCAGTACTTC

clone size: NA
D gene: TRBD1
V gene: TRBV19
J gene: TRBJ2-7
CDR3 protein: CASRPTGTGAHEQYF
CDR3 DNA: TGTGCCAGTAGACCTACCGGGACAGGGGCCCACGAGCAGTACTTC

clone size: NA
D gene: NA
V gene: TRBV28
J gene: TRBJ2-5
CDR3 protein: CASSLVKETQYF
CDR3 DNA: TGTGCCAGCAGTTTAGTAAAGGAGACCCAGTACTTC

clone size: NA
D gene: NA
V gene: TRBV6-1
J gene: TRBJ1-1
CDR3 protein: CASNTGQGMNTEAFF
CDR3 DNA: TGTGCCAGCAATACCGGGCAGGGAATGAACACTGAAGCTTTCTTT

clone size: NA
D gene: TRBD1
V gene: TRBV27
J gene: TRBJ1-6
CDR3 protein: CASRGQGDGVSPLHF
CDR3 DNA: TGTGCCAGCAGAGGACAGGGGGACGGTGTATCACCCCTCCACTTT

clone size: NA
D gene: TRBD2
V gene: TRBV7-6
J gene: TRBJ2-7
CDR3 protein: CASSQTSGDHYEQYF
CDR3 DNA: TGTGCCAGCAGTCAGACTAGCGGGGACCACTACGAGCAGTACTTC

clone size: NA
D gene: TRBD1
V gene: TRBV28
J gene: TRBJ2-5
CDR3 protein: CASSSTQGSQETQYF
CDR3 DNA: TGTGCCAGCAGTTCCACACAGGGGTCTCAAGAGACCCAGTACTTC

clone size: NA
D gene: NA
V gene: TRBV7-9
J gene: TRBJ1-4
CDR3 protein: CASSRPMGGEKLFF
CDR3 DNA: TGTGCCAGCAGCAGACCTATGGGGGGTGAAAAACTGTTTTTT

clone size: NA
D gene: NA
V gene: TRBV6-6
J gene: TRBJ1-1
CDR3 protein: CASSLLGPQNTEAFF
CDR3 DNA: TGTGCCAGCAGTCTCCTGGGACCGCAAAACACTGAAGCTTTCTTT

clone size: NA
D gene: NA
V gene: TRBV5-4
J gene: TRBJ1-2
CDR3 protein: CASSLPGAYGYTF
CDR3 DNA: TGTGCCAGCAGCTTGCCGGGCGCCTATGGCTACACCTTC

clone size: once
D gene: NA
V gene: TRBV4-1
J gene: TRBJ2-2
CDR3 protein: CASSQDDPRTGELFF
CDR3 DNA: TGCGCCAGCAGCCAAGACGATCCCCGGACCGGGGAGCTGTTTTTT

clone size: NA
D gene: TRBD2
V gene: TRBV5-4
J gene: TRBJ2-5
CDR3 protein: CASSPSGGVQETQYF
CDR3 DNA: TGTGCCAGCAGTCCCAGCGGGGGGGTCCAAGAGACCCAGTACTTC

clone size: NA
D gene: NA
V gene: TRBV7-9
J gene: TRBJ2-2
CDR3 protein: CASSDDSSPGELFF
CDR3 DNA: TGTGCCAGCAGCGACGACTCTAGCCCCGGGGAGCTGTTTTTT

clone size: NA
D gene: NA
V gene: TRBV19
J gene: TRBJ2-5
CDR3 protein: CASSIIGERQETQYF
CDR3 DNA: TGTGCCAGTAGTATAATCGGGGAGCGCCAAGAGACCCAGTACTTC

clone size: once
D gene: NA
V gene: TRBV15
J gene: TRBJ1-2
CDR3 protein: CATSRDQGPYGYTF
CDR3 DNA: TGTGCCACCAGCAGAGATCAGGGGCCCTATGGCTACACCTTC